A single sample is the source of the 18 T cell receptor beta chains below, sequenced in a study of blood T cell repertoires in COVID-19 (dated by TCRdb to the early 2020s). The protocol used for the library was the immunoSEQ multiplex PCR assay. TCRdb holds this immuneACCESS table with in-frame rearrangements only. Some clones are missing; in checked studies, unresolved V genes explain under half, and the rest has no known cause. This sample has approximately 100,000 clones in its table, and approximately 81% of those were observed once. The top ten clonotypes cover about 15% of the sample. Input material: peripheral blood. The receptors shown here come from a woman in her 70s with acute or convalescent COVID-19.

V usage is TRBV7-9 and J usage is TRBJ2-5; perhaps TRBD2 as D (5 bases). Germline V lookup: CDR1 SEHNR, CDR2 FQNEAQ (reference sequence). The CDR3 has 15 residues. Trimming stripped 2 bases from V and 5 bases from J, with 15 bases between. Here the CDR3 reads CASSLLQLGGETQYF. The DNA for the CDR3 is TGTGCCAGCAGCTTATTACAACTAGGTGGGGAGACCCAGTACTTC.

The rearrangement uses TRBV6-5 and TRBJ2-1, with D possibly being TRBD2 (7 bases). The germline V and J ends were trimmed by 5 bases and 9 bases, with 14 bases remaining between them. The CDR3 is 13 residues long. The V gene's germline CDR1 is MNHEY and CDR2 SVGAGI. CDR3 DNA sequence: TGTGCCAGCAGTAGGGGGGGAGTTGGTGAGCAGTTCTTC. This sequence encodes CASSRGGVGEQFF.

This chain uses TRBV10-3 with TRBJ1-1, with TRBD1 identical over 11 bases. Germline CDR1 is ENHRY and CDR2 is SYGVKD. CDR3 length equals 15 residues. The ends lost 3 bases at V and 5 bases at J; junction bases unmatched: 5. For the CDR3, the DNA is TGTGCCATCAGTGAAACCGGGACAGGGGGTACTGAAGCTTTCTTT. This codes for CAISETGTGGTEAFF.

The chain recombines TRBV19 with TRBJ1-1; D is perhaps TRBD1 (5 bases). Trimming removed 5 bases from V and 1 base from J, with 23 bases in between. This CDR3 region has 18 residues. Germline lookup yields CDR1 LNHDA and CDR2 SQIVND (reference sequence). Here the CDR3 reads CASSHRFTGSRANTEAFF. Written as DNA, the CDR3 is TGTGCCAGTAGTCACCGATTTACAGGATCTAGGGCGAACACTGAAGCTTTCTTT.

The chain uses TRBV21-1 and TRBJ2-7; the table's D gene call, TRBD1, was not cross checked with the DNA. TRBV21-1 is annotated as a pseudogene. This CDR3 spans 16 amino acids. The CDR3 here is CASSPGTRRPRYEQYV. CDR3 nucleotides: TGTGCCAGCAGCCCCGGGACACGGAGACCCCGCTACGAGCAGTACGTC.

A word on this clone: Other DNA sequences in this sample translate to the same CDR3. The genes are TRBV18 and TRBJ2-3; D is unresolved. CDR3 length: 12 residues. Trimming stripped 6 bases from V and 3 bases from J, with 7 bases between. Germline lookup yields CDR1 KGHSH and CDR2 LQKENI. The CDR3 DNA reads TGTGCCAGCTCTCCTCCTACAGATACGCAGTATTTT. Protein product: CASSPPTDTQYF.

V is TRBV11-2 and J is TRBJ1-4, with 10 nucleotides matching TRBD1. Germline V gene data show CDR1 as SGHAT and CDR2 as FQNNGV. V was pared by 1 base and J by 8 bases, with 4 bases of the junction left unmatched. CDR3 length: 15 residues. The CDR3 here is CASSLGQGAREKLFF. The CDR3, as DNA: TGTGCCAGCAGCTTAGGACAGGGGGCTAGAGAAAAACTGTTTTTT.

The rearrangement links TRBV5-5 to TRBJ2-1, with 7 bases aligning to TRBD2. The CDR3 sequence is 15 residues long. V was clipped by 3 bases and J by 0 bases; unmatched bases: 3. Per germline, CDR1 SGHKS and CDR2 YYEKEE (reference sequence). The CDR3: CASSWGGSSYNEQFF. The CDR3 region has the DNA TGTGCCAGCAGCTGGGGAGGGAGCTCCTACAATGAGCAGTTCTTC.

This rearrangement joins TRBV6-5 to TRBJ1-2; D may be TRBD1 (5 bases). The germline V gene has CDR1 MNHEY and CDR2 SVGAGI. This CDR3 has 13 residues. The V end was cut by 2 bases, the J end by 4 bases, with 8 bases between. CDR3 DNA: TGTGCCAGCAGTTACGGGGGGGGCTATGGCTACACCTTC. This translates into CASSYGGGYGYTF.

The chain couples TRBV5-6 to TRBJ2-5; D may be TRBD2 (5 bases). The CDR3 sequence is 14 residues long. V was pared by 0 bases and J by 6 bases, with 12 bases between. The germline CDR1 and CDR2 sequences are SGHDT and YYEEEE. CDR3 coding DNA: TGTGCCAGCAGCTTGGCCGCGGGCAGGAAGACCCAGTACTTC. Encoded protein: CASSLAAGRKTQYF.

The J gene is TRBJ1-2, the V gene TRBV6-5, with D possibly being TRBD1 (6 bases). V lost 0 bases to trimming and J lost 2 bases, with 7 bases between them. The CDR3 has 14 amino acids. The germline gives CDR1 MNHEY, CDR2 SVGAGI. CDR3 nucleotides: TGTGCCAGCAGTTACTCCCAGGGGAACTATGGCTACACCTTC. Translation: CASSYSQGNYGYTF.

This clone has a handful of counts. The rearrangement links TRBV3-1 (or the pseudogene TRBV3-2) to TRBJ1-2; 8 nucleotides align to TRBD1. From germline, CDR1 is LGHDT and CDR2 YNNKEL (reference sequence). J lost 5 bases, V lost 2 bases, and 4 bases had no gene match. The CDR3 has 14 amino acids. CDR3: CASSQFRQGYGYTF. CDR3 coding DNA: TGTGCCAGCAGCCAATTTCGACAGGGGTATGGCTACACCTTC.

The chain combines TRBV28 with TRBJ1-2; 8 bases line up with TRBD1. Germline lookup yields CDR1 MDHEN and CDR2 SYDVKM. The CDR3 runs 15 residues. J lost 0 bases, V lost 3 bases, and 3 bases had no gene match. CDR3 sequence: CASSFWTGPNYGYTF. The CDR3, as DNA: TGTGCCAGCAGTTTCTGGACAGGGCCTAACTATGGCTACACCTTC.

The CDR3 protein is CASSHGGSRSPLHF. The CDR3 DNA reads TGTGCCAGCAGCCATGGAGGGTCTCGGTCACCCCTCCACTTT. The gene calls are TRBV7-8 and TRBJ1-6, with D uncertain. The germline CDR1 and CDR2 sequences are SGHVS and FQNEAQ. The CDR3 contains 14 residues. The V and J ends lost 5 bases and 10 bases respectively, with 15 bases between them.

DNA of the CDR3: TGTGCCAGCAGCTCTCGGGGGGGTTCGGGTACAGATACGCAGTATTTT. This codes for CASSSRGGSGTDTQYF. The chain employs TRBV9 and TRBJ2-3; 8 nucleotides match TRBD2. The CDR3 covers 16 residues. Germline loops: CDR1 SGDLS, CDR2 YYNGEE. Unmatched junction bases numbered 10, after V lost 4 bases and J lost 3 bases.

The rearrangement uses TRBV5-1 and TRBJ1-1; no clear D. Germline values: CDR1 SGHRS, CDR2 YFSETQ. The CDR3 is 14 residues long. Trimming cost V 4 bases and J 0 bases, with 10 bases left between them. The CDR3 here is CASSPGSMNTEAFF. The CDR3, as DNA: TGCGCCAGCAGCCCTGGGAGTATGAACACTGAAGCTTTCTTT.

V usage is TRBV11-3 and J usage is TRBJ2-2; 8 bases fit TRBD1. The CDR3 runs 14 residues. The V segment lost 2 bases and the J segment 6 bases; nucleotides outside the gene matches: 2. Germline V lookup: CDR1 SGHNT, CDR2 YENEEA. CDR3 protein: CASSLQDRAGELFF. The CDR3 DNA is TGTGCCAGCAGCTTACAGGACAGGGCCGGGGAGCTGTTTTTT.

This chain links TRBV6-5 with TRBJ2-1; 9 bases line up with TRBD1. From germline, CDR1 is MNHEY and CDR2 SVGAGI. CDR3 length: 14 residues. V gave up 5 bases and J gave up 12 bases; unmatched junction bases: 11. The CDR3 loop reads CASSRDREPFGQFF. Written as DNA, the CDR3 is TGTGCCAGCAGTCGGGACAGGGAGCCCTTTGGGCAGTTCTTC.